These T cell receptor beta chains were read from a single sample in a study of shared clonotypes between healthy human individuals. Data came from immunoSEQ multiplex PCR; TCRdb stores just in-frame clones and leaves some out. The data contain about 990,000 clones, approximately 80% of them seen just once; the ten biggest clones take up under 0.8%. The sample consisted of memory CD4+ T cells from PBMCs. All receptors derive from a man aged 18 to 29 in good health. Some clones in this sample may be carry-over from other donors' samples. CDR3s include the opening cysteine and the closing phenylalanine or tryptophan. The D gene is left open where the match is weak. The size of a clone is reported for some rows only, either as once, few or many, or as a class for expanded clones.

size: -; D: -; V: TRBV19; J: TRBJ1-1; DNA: TGTGCCAGTAGTATTCCGGCGGGCACTGAAGCTTTCTTT; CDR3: CASSIPAGTEAFF
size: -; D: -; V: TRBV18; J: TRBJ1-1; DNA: TGTGCCAGCTCCCCTCCGTCACCTGGTAACACTGAAGCTTTCTTT; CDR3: CASSPPSPGNTEAFF
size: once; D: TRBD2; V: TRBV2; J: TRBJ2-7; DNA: TGTGCCAGCAGTGAAAGGGGACTAGCGGGAGACGAGCAGTACTTC; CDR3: CASSERGLAGDEQYF
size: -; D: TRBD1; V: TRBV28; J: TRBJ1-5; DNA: TGTGCCAGCAGTGCTGGGACAGGGGGTCAGCCCCAGCATTTT; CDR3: CASSAGTGGQPQHF
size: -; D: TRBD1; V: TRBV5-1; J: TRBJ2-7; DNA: TGCGCCAGCAGCTTGGACCAAGGGGGCCGGGGCGAGCAGTACTTC; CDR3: CASSLDQGGRGEQYF
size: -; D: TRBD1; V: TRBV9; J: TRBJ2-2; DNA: TGTGCCAGCAGCGCCGCCCGGTATTGGACAGGGGACACCGGGGAGCTGTTTTTT; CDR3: CASSAARYWTGDTGELFF
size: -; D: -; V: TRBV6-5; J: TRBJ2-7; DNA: TGTGCCAGCAGATTGGGGGCGAGCAACTCCTACGAGCAGTACTTC; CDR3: CASRLGASNSYEQYF
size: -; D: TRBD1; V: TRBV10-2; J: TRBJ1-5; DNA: TGCGCCAGCAGCCCTGACAGGGCTCAGCCCCAGCATTTT; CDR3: CASSPDRAQPQHF
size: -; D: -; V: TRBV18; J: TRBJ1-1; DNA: TGTGCCAGCTCACCAACAGCCCCGAGGGTGAACACTGAAGCTTTCTTT; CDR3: CASSPTAPRVNTEAFF
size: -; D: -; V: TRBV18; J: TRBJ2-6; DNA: TGTGCCAGCTCACGGGTGGCCTCTGGGGCCAACGTCCTGACTTTC; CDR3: CASSRVASGANVLTF
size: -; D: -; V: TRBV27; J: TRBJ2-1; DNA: TGTGCCAGCAGTCTCAACCTAGTCTATGAGCAGTTCTTC; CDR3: CASSLNLVYEQFF
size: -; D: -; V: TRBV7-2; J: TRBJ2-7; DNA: TGTGCCAGCAGCTCGGGACTGATGTACGAGCAGTACTTC; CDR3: CASSSGLMYEQYF
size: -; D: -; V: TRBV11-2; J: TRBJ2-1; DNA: TGTGCCAGCAGCTTAGGCACACCCTCCTACAATGAGCAGTTCTTC; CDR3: CASSLGTPSYNEQFF
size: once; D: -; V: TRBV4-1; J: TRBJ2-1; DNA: TGCGCCAGCAGCCAGGTCTTGGGGGAGCAGTTCTTC; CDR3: CASSQVLGEQFF
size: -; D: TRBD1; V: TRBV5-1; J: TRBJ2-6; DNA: TGCGCCAGCAGCTTCTGGGGACAGGGATCCTCTGGGGCCAACGTCCTGACTTTC; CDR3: CASSFWGQGSSGANVLTF
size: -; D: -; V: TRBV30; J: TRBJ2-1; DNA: TGTGCCTGGAGTGTACGGGTCAATGAGCAGTTCTTC; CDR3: CAWSVRVNEQFF
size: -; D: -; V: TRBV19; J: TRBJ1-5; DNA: TGTGCCAGTAGCGCCGGTAAGGATTATCAGCCCCAGCATTTT; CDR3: CASSAGKDYQPQHF
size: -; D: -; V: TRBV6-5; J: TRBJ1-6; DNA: TGTGCCAGCAGTTACTCAGCCCAGGTGGATTCACCCCTCCACTTT; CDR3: CASSYSAQVDSPLHF
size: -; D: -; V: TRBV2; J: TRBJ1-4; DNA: TGTGCCCGTGGAGGACAGCGCGATGGACTGTTTTTT; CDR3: CARGGQRDGLFF
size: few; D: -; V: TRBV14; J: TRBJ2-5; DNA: TGTGCCAGCAGCCAAGATCCGAGGAAACTCGAGACCCAGTACTTC; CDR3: CASSQDPRKLETQYF
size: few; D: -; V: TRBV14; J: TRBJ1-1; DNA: TGTGCCAGCAGCCAAGTAAGAACAGTTGATGAAGCTTTCTTT; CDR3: CASSQVRTVDEAFF
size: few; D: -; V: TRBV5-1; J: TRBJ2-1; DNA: TGCGCCAGCAGCGCGGCCAGAGGACACAATGAGCAGTTCTTC; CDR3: CASSAARGHNEQFF
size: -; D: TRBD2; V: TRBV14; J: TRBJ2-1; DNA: TGTGCCAGCAGCCAGGGACTAGCGGGTTCCACGTTCTTC; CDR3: CASSQGLAGSTFF
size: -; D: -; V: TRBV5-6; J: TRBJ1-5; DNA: TGTGCCAGCAGCTCCGGACAGCTCAATCAGCCCCAGCATTTT; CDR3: CASSSGQLNQPQHF
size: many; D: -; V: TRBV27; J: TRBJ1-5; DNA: TGTGCCAGCAGTTTACTGGGTCAGCCCCAGCATTTT; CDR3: CASSLLGQPQHF
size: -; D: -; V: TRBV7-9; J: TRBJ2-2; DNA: TGTGCCAGCAGCTTCGGGGACGTCCACGGGGAGCTGTTTTTT; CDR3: CASSFGDVHGELFF
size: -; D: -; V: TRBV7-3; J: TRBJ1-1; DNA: TGTGCCAGCAGCGCCCGGGGGAGTCGGCGGGGGCGCACTGAAGCTTTCTTT; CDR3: CASSARGSRRGRTEAFF
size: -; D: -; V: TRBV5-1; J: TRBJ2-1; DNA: TGCGCCAGCAGCTTGGTCCAGTTGCTGGGTACCAATGAGCAGTTCTTC; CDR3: CASSLVQLLGTNEQFF
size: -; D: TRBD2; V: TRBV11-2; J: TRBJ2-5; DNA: TGTGCCAGCAGCTCGGGGTTTATAGCGGGAGGAAGAGAGACCCAGTACTTC; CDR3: CASSSGFIAGGRETQYF
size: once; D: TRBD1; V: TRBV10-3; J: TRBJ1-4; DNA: TGTGCCATCAGTGAGGCTCAGAGGACAGGGAGTGAAAAACTGTTTTTT; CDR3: CAISEAQRTGSEKLFF
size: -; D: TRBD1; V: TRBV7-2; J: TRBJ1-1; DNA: TGTGCCAGCAGCTCACTCCCTCAGGGGGTCGGCACTGAAGCTTTCTTT; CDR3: CASSSLPQGVGTEAFF
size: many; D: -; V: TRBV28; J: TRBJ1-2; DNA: TGTGCCAGCAGGGCGGAGAAAGGGACACCTACAACCTTC; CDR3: CASRAEKGTPTTF
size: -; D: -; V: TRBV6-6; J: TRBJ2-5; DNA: TGTGCCAGCAGTTCGCAACGTGAGACCCAGTACTTC; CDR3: CASSSQRETQYF
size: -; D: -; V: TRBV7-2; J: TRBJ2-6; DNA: TGTGCCAGCAGCTCGGGACACCACTCTGGGGCCAACGTCCTGACTTTC; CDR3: CASSSGHHSGANVLTF
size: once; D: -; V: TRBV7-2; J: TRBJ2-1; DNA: TGTGCCAGCAGCTTAGCATACAATGAGCAGTTCTTC; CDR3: CASSLAYNEQFF
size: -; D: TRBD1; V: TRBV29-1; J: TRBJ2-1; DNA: TGCAGCGTTGTAGGAGGACAGGGGGCAAATGAGCAGTTCTTC; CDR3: CSVVGGQGANEQFF
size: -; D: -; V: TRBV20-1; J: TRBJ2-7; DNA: TGCAGTGCTGTTGGAGCCTACGAGCAGTACTTC; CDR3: CSAVGAYEQYF
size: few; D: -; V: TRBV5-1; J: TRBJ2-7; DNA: TGCGCCAGCAGCAGTTCCCAGGGGACGGATTCCTACGAGCAGTACTTC; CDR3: CASSSSQGTDSYEQYF
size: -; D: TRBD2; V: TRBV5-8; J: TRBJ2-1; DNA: TGTGCCAGCAGCTTGACTAGCGGGTCCCGGGGACCCTACAATGAGCAGTTCTTC; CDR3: CASSLTSGSRGPYNEQFF
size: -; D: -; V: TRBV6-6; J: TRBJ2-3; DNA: TGTGCCAGCAGTTACCAGACTAGCACAGATACGCAGTATTTT; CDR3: CASSYQTSTDTQYF
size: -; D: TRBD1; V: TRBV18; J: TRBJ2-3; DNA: TGTGCCAGCTCACCACTGGCGACAGGGGAACCAGATACGCAGTATTTT; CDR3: CASSPLATGEPDTQYF
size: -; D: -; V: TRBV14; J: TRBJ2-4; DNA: TGTGCCAGCAGCCAAGGACAAGCCAAAAACATTCAGTACTTC; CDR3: CASSQGQAKNIQYF
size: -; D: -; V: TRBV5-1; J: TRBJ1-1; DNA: TGCGCCAGCAGCCCTCCGCGGGTCACTGAAGCTTTCTTT; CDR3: CASSPPRVTEAFF
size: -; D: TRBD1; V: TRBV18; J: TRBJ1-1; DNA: TGTGCCAGCTCACCACCGAGAGGGGGCGGGATGAACACTGAAGCTTTCTTT; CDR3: CASSPPRGGGMNTEAFF
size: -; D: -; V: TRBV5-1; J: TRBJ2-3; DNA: TGCGCCAGCAGCTTGGCCGGGGGGCGAGATACGCAGTATTTT; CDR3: CASSLAGGRDTQYF
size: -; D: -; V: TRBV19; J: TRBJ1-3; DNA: TGTGCCAGTAGTATAGATCACAACCGGGCCCGGCCCGGAAACACCATATATTTT; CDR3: CASSIDHNRARPGNTIYF
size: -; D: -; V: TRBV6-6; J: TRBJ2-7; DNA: TGTGCCAGCAGTAACGCTGGAGTCTCCTACGAGCAGTACTTC; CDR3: CASSNAGVSYEQYF
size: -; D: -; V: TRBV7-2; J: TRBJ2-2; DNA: TGTGCCAGCAGCTCACGCAGGCCCGGGGTGGGCACCGGGGAGCTGTTTTTT; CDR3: CASSSRRPGVGTGELFF
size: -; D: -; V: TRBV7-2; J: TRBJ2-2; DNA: TGTGCCAGCAGCCAAGGGCCCGGGGAGCTGTTTTTT; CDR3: CASSQGPGELFF
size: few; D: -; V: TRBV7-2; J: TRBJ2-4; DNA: TGTGCCAGCAGCTCCCCAAAGGACCCGGACCGCCGAAACATTCAGTACTTC; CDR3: CASSSPKDPDRRNIQYF
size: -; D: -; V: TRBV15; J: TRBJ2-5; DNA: TGTGCCACATCGCGGGAAGAGACCCAGTACTTC; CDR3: CATSREETQYF
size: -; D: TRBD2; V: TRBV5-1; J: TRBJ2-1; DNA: TGCGCCAGCAGCTTGTCTAGCGGGACGAGCTCCTACAATGAGCAGTTCTTC; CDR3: CASSLSSGTSSYNEQFF
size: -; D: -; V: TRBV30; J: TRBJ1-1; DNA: TGTGCCTGGAGTAGGGGTCAGTTTCACACTGAAGCTTTCTTT; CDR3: CAWSRGQFHTEAFF
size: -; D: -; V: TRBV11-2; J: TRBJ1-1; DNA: TGTGCCAGCAGCTTAGGAGGGAACGGGAACACTGAAGCTTTCTTT; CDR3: CASSLGGNGNTEAFF